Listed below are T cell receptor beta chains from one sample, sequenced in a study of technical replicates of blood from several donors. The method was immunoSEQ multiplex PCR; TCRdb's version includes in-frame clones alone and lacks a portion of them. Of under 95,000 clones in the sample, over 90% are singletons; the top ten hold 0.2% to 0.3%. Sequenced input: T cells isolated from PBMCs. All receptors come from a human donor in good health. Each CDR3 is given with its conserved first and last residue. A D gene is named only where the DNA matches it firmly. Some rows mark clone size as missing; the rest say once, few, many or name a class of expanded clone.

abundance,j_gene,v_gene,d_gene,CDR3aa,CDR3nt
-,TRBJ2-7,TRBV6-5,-,CASSYETSGYEQYF,TGTGCCAGCAGTTACGAGACCTCAGGCTACGAGCAGTACTTC
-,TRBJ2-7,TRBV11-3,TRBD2,CASSLGTSGGLSASYEQYF,TGTGCCAGCAGCTTAGGGACTAGCGGGGGTCTTAGCGCCTCCTACGAGCAGTACTTC
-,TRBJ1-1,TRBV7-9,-,CASSFLSGGVSAFF,TGTGCCAGCAGCTTCCTGTCCGGGGGGGTCTCAGCTTTCTTT
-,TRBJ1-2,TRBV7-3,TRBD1,CASSRTGVGDYGYTF,TGTGCCAGCAGCCGGACAGGGGTAGGGGACTATGGCTACACCTTC
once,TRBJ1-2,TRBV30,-,CAWGPIDEGGYGYTF,TGTGCCTGGGGTCCTATCGACGAGGGAGGCTATGGCTACACCTTC
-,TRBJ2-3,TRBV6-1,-,CASSGQKTSTDTQYF,TGTGCCAGCAGTGGACAGAAGACTAGCACAGATACGCAGTATTTT
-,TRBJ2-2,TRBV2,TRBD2,CASSGFTSGIAGELFF,TGTGCCAGCAGTGGGTTTACTAGCGGGATCGCCGGGGAGCTGTTTTTT
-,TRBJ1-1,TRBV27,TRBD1,CASSLLRTGRAEAFF,TGTGCCAGCAGTTTACTCCGGACAGGGCGGGCTGAAGCTTTCTTT
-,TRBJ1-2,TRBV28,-,CASSRGRGQQANYGYTF,TGTGCCAGCAGCCGAGGACGCGGACAGCAAGCTAACTATGGCTACACCTTC
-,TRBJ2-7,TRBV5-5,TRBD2,CASSLAASGSIAYEQYF,TGTGCCAGCAGCTTGGCGGCTAGCGGGAGTATCGCCTACGAGCAGTACTTC
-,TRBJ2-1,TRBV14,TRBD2,CASSRRRAGAYLGNEQFF,TGTGCCAGCAGTCGCAGAAGAGCGGGAGCTTACTTGGGGAATGAGCAGTTCTTC
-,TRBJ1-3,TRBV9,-,CASSARDTTGNTIYF,TGTGCCAGCAGCGCCCGGGACACAACTGGAAACACCATATATTTT
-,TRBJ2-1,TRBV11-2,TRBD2,CASSPTSGRLNEQFF,TGTGCCAGCAGTCCAACTAGCGGGAGATTAAATGAGCAGTTCTTC
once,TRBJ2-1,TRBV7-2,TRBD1,CASSLSGGVRKQFF,TGTGCCAGCAGCTTATCAGGGGGCGTCCGAAAACAGTTCTTC
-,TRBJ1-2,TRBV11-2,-,CASSLDRIYGYTF,TGTGCCAGCAGCCTAGACAGGATCTATGGCTACACCTTC
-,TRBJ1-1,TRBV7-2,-,CASSAAPGITEAFF,TGTGCCAGCAGCGCAGCCCCAGGGATCACTGAAGCTTTCTTT
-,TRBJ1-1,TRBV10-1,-,CASSRNRNTEAFF,TGCGCCAGCAGTCGAAACAGGAACACTGAAGCTTTCTTT
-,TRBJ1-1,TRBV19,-,CASIFPGTKNTEAFF,TGTGCCAGTATTTTCCCGGGGACAAAGAACACTGAAGCTTTCTTT
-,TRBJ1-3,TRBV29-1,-,CSACSDYSGNTIYF,TGCAGCGCTTGTTCAGACTACTCTGGAAACACCATATATTTT
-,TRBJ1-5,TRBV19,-,CASSIQLNQPQHF,TGTGCCAGTAGTATACAACTCAATCAGCCCCAGCATTTT
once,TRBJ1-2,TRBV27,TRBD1,CASSLSGQGRKDGYTF,TGTGCCAGCAGCCTCTCAGGACAGGGACGAAAAGATGGCTACACCTTC
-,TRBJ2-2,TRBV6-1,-,CASSLTTGHTGELFF,TGTGCCAGCAGCTTAACGACAGGCCACACCGGGGAGCTGTTTTTT
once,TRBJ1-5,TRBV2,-,CASTVGDKQPQHF,TGTGCCAGCACAGTGGGAGATAAGCAGCCCCAGCATTTT
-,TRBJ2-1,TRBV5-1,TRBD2,CASSLGSGDNEQFF,TGCGCCAGCAGCTTGGGTAGCGGGGACAATGAGCAGTTCTTC
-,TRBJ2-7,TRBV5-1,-,CASSFSTGSYEQYF,TGCGCCAGCAGCTTCAGCACAGGGTCCTACGAGCAGTACTTC
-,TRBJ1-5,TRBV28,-,CASSRDSSNQPQHF,TGTGCCAGCAGTCGTGACAGTAGCAATCAGCCCCAGCATTTT
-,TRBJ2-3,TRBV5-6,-,CASSLGEADTQYF,TGTGCCAGCAGCTTGGGTGAGGCAGATACGCAGTATTTT
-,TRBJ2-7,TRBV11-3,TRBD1,CASSLETGSSYEQYF,TGTGCCAGCAGCTTAGAGACAGGGAGCTCCTACGAGCAGTACTTC
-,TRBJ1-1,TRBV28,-,CASIREAHTEAFF,TGTGCCAGCATCAGGGAGGCGCACACTGAAGCTTTCTTT
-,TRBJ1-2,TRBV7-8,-,CASTNRVSPYGYTF,TGTGCCAGTACCAACAGGGTATCCCCCTATGGCTACACCTTC
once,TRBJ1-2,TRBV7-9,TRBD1,CASSRGLDGYTF,TGTGCCAGCAGCAGGGGGCTTGATGGCTACACCTTC
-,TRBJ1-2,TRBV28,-,CASSPSGRGALLYGYTF,TGTGCCAGCAGTCCATCGGGGAGGGGGGCCCTACTCTATGGCTACACCTTC
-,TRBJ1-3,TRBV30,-,CAWSSDFGTIYF,TGTGCCTGGAGTTCCGACTTCGGCACCATATATTTT
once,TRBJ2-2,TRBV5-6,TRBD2,CASDLAGVNTGELFF,TGTGCCAGCGACCTAGCGGGAGTTAACACCGGGGAGCTGTTTTTT
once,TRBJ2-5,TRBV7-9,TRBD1,CASSPDRAQETQYF,TGTGCCAGCAGCCCGGACAGGGCGCAAGAGACCCAGTACTTC
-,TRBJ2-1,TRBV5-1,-,CASSLVTEQFF,TGCGCCAGCAGCTTGGTAACTGAACAGTTCTTC
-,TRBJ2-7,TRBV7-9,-,CASSPGHEQYF,TGTGCCAGCAGCCCGGGTCACGAGCAGTACTTC